This T cell receptor (beta chain) was recovered during a study of human T cells and chemical hapten exposure. As regards this clonotype: Its antigen is currently unknown.

The trim removed 1 base at V and 6 bases at J, leaving 7 bases unmatched. The length of the CDR3 is 15 residues. Germline lookup yields CDR1 MNHNS and CDR2 SASEGT. Within the library, unique molecular identifiers were attached to each individual cDNA molecule. Via MiXCR, TCRdb re-called the RACE reads, giving one row per CDR3 protein. The sample has 80,000 to 100,000 distinct CDR3 sequences, 8.5% to 12% seen once. Findings and limits, study-wide: Expanded TCRs made up significantly more big CDR3 similarity clusters than controls did.

The time point is: patch test 2, 6 weeks after DPC sensitization. The sample's treatment: therapeutic diphenylcyclopropenone sensitization with weekly scalp DPC. Patches went on only after blood had been drawn each time. This clonotype was sampled from a woman in her 50s with alopecia areata. Some clones in this sample may be carry-over from other donors' samples. The J gene is TRBJ2-7, the V gene TRBV6-1; 9 nucleotides align to TRBD2. This specimen consisted of whole blood, obtained in connection with sensitization to the hapten diphenylcyclopropenone (DPC). The CDR3 loop reads CASSEGGLAGLEQYF. In nucleotides, the CDR3 is TGTGCCAGCAGTGAAGGGGGGCTAGCGGGACTCGAGCAGTACTTC.